This TCR beta chain appears in the sequencing data of a study of blood T cell repertoires in COVID-19. In the study overall: From the United States, Italy and Spain came samples of acute and convalescent COVID-19.

The CDR3 spans 12 residues. Trimming took 4 bases from V and 8 from J; bases not matched to a gene: 4. CDR1 is ENHRY, CDR2 SYGVKD, per germline. Sequencing used immunoSEQ multiplex PCR; TCRdb keeps in-frame clones, though not all of them. Among approximately 210,000 clones, approximately 80% were seen once, and the ten largest hold approximately 4.6%. The TCR comes from a man aged 30 to 45 with acute COVID-19. The sequenced sample was PBMCs or T cells enriched from blood (not recorded which). The gene calls are TRBV10-3 and TRBJ1-2; 7 positions match TRBD1. CDR3 nucleotides: TGTGCCATCAGTGGGGACAGCCCCGGCTACACCTTC. Translating it yields CAISGDSPGYTF.